This T cell receptor (beta chain) was identified during a study of blood T cell repertoires in COVID-19. On the study more broadly: Both acute and convalescent COVID-19 samples were obtained from the United States, Italy and Spain. T cells, B-cell-depleted T cells, or PBMCs supplied cDNA or gDNA.

The CDR3 is 14 residues long. V was shortened by 6 bases and J by 0 bases, with 11 bases between the two germline ends. The germline CDR1 and CDR2 sequences are SGHTA and FQGNSA. Original analysis: Reference gene primer amplification in the assay estimated nucleated cell counts. Sequencing used immunoSEQ multiplex PCR; TCRdb keeps in-frame clones, though not all of them. V, J and clone size are those of that table, while D and trimming were read from the DNA. The table lists about 670,000 clones, 90% of them singletons. The chain carries TRBV7-2 and TRBJ1-2; D remains unclear. This clonotype was sampled from a woman aged 18-29 years with acute or convalescent COVID-19. Sequencing was carried out using peripheral blood. The CDR3 loop reads CASRKTGANYGYTF. In nucleotides, the CDR3 is TGTGCCAGCAGAAAGACCGGGGCTAACTATGGCTACACCTTC.